This TCR beta chain was identified in a study of shared clonotypes between healthy human individuals. Germline assignment: CDR1 SGHRS and CDR2 YFSETQ. V shed 4 bases and J 5 bases; nucleotides not matched to a gene: 2. The CDR3 contains 13 residues. Clones were read by immunoSEQ multiplex PCR, and TCRdb kept only the in-frame ones, dropping some. The table lists roughly 500,000 clones, about four fifths of them singletons, with approximately 13% in the top ten. The receptor comes from a woman in her thirties or forties in good health. Some clones in this sample may be carry-over from other donors' samples. The V call is TRBV5-1, the J call TRBJ2-5; 10 bases line up with TRBD2. Sequenced input: PBMCs. The DNA for the CDR3 is TGCGCCAGCAGCCGGGGACTAGCGGAGACCCAGTACTTC. Protein sequence: CASSRGLAETQYF.